This T cell receptor (beta chain) emerged from a study of tumor-infiltrating lymphocytes in primary liver carcinoma. Study-wide background: Staging of the tumors gave T1-T3 N0M0, with widths of roughly 4 to 10 cm.

Reverse transcription of approximately 500 ng total RNA with a constant-region primer produced TCR beta cDNA. Generation of the TCR beta libraries relied on three nested multiplex PCR rounds using slightly modified ARM-PCR. The study ran its first two PCR rounds for about 11 cycles each, using TRBV1-TRBV30 forward primers and a C-beta reverse primer. TCRdb recomputed calls from the multiplex PCR reads with MiXCR, one row per CDR3 protein. The data contain some 180,000 distinct CDR3 sequences, around 85% of them singletons. The study co-extracted DNA and RNA from about 21-30 mg of unsorted bulk tissue. Germline V gene sequence: CDR1 MGHRA, CDR2 YSYEKL. The CDR3 contains 15 residues. About this clonotype itself: One junction end disagrees with the germline gene, perhaps due to a read error.

Sequencing was carried out using tumor tissue from primary liver carcinoma. The rearrangement uses TRBV4-1 and TRBJ2-7, with D maybe TRBD2 (6 bases). The TCR comes from a man aged 35-49 years with primary liver carcinoma and hepatitis B virus infection. In DNA form, the CDR3 reads TGCTCCAGCGGCCCCTTAGGAGGGAAGGGTTACGAGCAGTACTTC. Protein sequence: CSSGPLGGKGYEQYF.